These T cell receptor beta chains were read from a single sample in a study of blood T cell repertoires in COVID-19. Assay: immunoSEQ multiplex PCR; the TCRdb copy retains only in-frame clones and omits some. The sample lists roughly 200,000 clones; approximately 81% were seen once. Sequencing input: peripheral blood. The origin of the receptors is a woman older than 75 with acute or convalescent COVID-19. Each CDR3 is given with its conserved first and last residue. D genes are given only for firm matches. Only some rows state a clone size, as once, few, many or a class for expanded clones.

-	-	TRBV5-1	TRBJ1-4	CASSLEAAGEKLFF	TGCGCCAGCAGCTTAGAGGCAGCGGGAGAAAAACTGTTTTTT
TRBD1	-	TRBV27	TRBJ1-2	CASSDRGLVLYGYTF	TGTGCCAGCAGTGACAGGGGCCTCGTACTATATGGCTACACCTTC
-	-	TRBV28	TRBJ1-5	CASSRTYSNQPQHF	TGTGCCAGCAGCCGGACATATAGCAATCAGCCCCAGCATTTT
TRBD1	-	TRBV7-8	TRBJ2-3	CASSPGQYTDTQYF	TGTGCCAGCAGCCCGGGACAGTACACAGATACGCAGTATTTT
-	-	TRBV6-5	TRBJ1-1	CASSYSRVSTEAFF	TGTGCCAGCAGTTACTCCCGGGTAAGCACTGAAGCTTTCTTT
-	-	TRBV5-1	TRBJ2-3	CASARGGTTDTQYF	TGCGCCAGCGCAAGGGGGGGGACTACAGATACGCAGTATTTT
-	-	TRBV18	TRBJ1-1	CASSPLQGRNTEAFF	TGTGCCAGCTCACCACTCCAGGGGAGGAACACTGAAGCTTTCTTT
-	-	TRBV5-1	TRBJ1-3	CASSLKQGSGNTIYF	TGCGCCAGCAGCCTGAAACAGGGCTCTGGAAACACCATATATTTT
-	few	TRBV3-1/TRBV3-2	TRBJ2-1	CASTLGVGEQFF	TGTGCCAGCACCCTGGGCGTAGGTGAGCAGTTCTTC
-	-	TRBV4-2	TRBJ2-3	CASSQETPYGTDTQYF	TGTGCCAGCAGCCAAGAAACCCCGTACGGTACAGATACGCAGTATTTT
-	-	TRBV30	TRBJ2-3	CAWRDRGGTDTQYF	TGTGCCTGGAGGGACAGAGGAGGCACAGATACGCAGTATTTT
-	-	TRBV28	TRBJ1-4	CASSFGTREKLFF	TGTGCCAGCAGTTTTGGGACTCGGGAAAAACTGTTTTTT
-	few	TRBV27	TRBJ2-7	CASRITFNSYEQYF	TGTGCCAGCAGAATAACTTTTAACTCCTACGAGCAGTACTTC
TRBD1	-	TRBV28	TRBJ1-6	CASTLGGQGNSPLHF	TGTGCCAGCACCCTAGGAGGACAGGGGAATTCACCCCTCCACTTT
TRBD1	-	TRBV11-3	TRBJ2-3	CASSLGGQGIDTQYF	TGTGCCAGCAGCTTAGGAGGACAGGGTATCGATACGCAGTATTTT
TRBD1	-	TRBV19	TRBJ1-1	CASSIQGAAEAFF	TGTGCCAGTAGTATACAGGGGGCGGCTGAAGCTTTCTTT